This T cell receptor beta chain derives from a study of T cells in Graves' hyperthyroidism and ophthalmopathy (dated by TCRdb to between 2018 and 2021). Background for the entire study: Peripheral blood samples were taken at the time of initial diagnosis, prior to any treatment. A discovery cohort of approximately 97 patients, about 44 with Graves' ophthalmopathy and more than 55 with stable Graves' hyperthyroidism, was used to find distinguishing TCR V-J signatures. An independent validation cohort of around 19 hyperthyroidism patients and about 16 patients who later progressed to ophthalmopathy tested prospective prediction of ophthalmopathy. The 75 to 100 discovery patients were randomly split 7:3 into training and test sets. Thyroid tissue and blood T-cell repertoires from roughly six Graves' hyperthyroidism patients were also compared in the study. After sampling, hyperthyroidism patients received methimazole starting at 30 mg daily, and ophthalmopathy patients received high-dose intravenous methylprednisolone. According to the paper, TCR Vbeta CDR3 sequencing was carried out on some 130 peripheral blood samples, which came from more than 40 ophthalmopathy, around 74 hyperthyroidism and some 17 progressor patients. Broader findings and caveats from the paper: Ophthalmopathy was separated from stable hyperthyroidism by a 13 V-J signature model, with about 86% sensitivity and just over 81% specificity obtained in cross-validation and 80%/75% obtained in testing. Most expanded thyroid clonotypes (frequency above 0.001) were also found in blood, which suggests that blood repertoires may mirror thyroid immune responses. In validation, the model predicted progression to ophthalmopathy a median of roughly 6.1 months before onset, with about 64% sensitivity and almost 75% specificity. No statistical method was used to set the sample size in advance, and investigators knew the group allocation.

This clonotype was seen many times. Its antigen specificity is not known. It has no much larger one-base neighbor in the sample; base qualities were not kept. TCR beta CDR3 regions were amplified from RNA transcripts. The first round of RT-PCR for the TCR CDR3 was performed with the HTBI primer set and the Qiagen OneStep RT-PCR kit. Libraries were constructed in a second round of multiplex PCR, after which size selection and purification were performed. Sequencing of the libraries was done on an Illumina HiSeq2000 using paired-end 100 bp reads. In the authors' own workflow: Raw data were processed with SOAPnuke, discarding reads with adapters, uncalled bases, mean Phred below 15, or no exact constant-primer or identifier match. High-quality paired reads were merged with COPE v1.2.5, and unique nucleotide sequences were defined as clonotypes. MiTCR v1.1 was used to align clonotypes to the IMGT TRBV, TRBD and TRBJ reference segments. Analysis was restricted to V-J combinations with a frequency above 0.0001, which covered roughly 99% of repertoires. A TCS score was defined as the ratio of F50 (clonal expansion) to E x V (chaos), with BLOSUM62-based TCRdist applied between CDR3 peptides within each V-J. Welch's t-statistics and random forest reduced roughly 530 V-J features to 13, which were used in a naive Bayes classifier (R e1071). The public sequencing data were trimmed at Q25 with fastp and processed into clonotypes with MiXCR by TCRdb, which kept only in-frame beta chains. Records with the same CDR3 protein are collapsed into one entry carrying the most frequent genes and DNA. These V and J calls rely on TCRdb rather than the paper's analysis. The sample table records some 510,000 distinct CDR3 sequences; 20% to 25% of these occur just once. 26% of the sample is in the top ten clones.

Stable Graves' hyperthyroidism was defined as no progression to ophthalmopathy during 18 months of follow-up. Hyperthyroidism patients were newly diagnosed, with disease duration under 2 months, and aged 18 to 65 years. The study excluded patients with uncontrolled infections, other autoimmune diseases, pregnancy or lactation. Clinical symptoms, serum thyroxine and TRAb, thyroid ultrasound, and orbital computed tomography formed the basis for the diagnoses. PBMCs were separated from 10 ml of fresh peripheral blood using Ficoll-Paque density gradient centrifugation. Total RNA was extracted using Trizol reagent, and RNA quality was assessed on an Agilent 2100 Bioanalyzer. The germline V gene encodes CDR1 MDHEN and CDR2 SYDVKM. From the cysteine up to the phenylalanine, the CDR3 has a length of 15 residues. Left in the record is the CDR3 DNA by itself, 45 bases read in frame from the first base. V loses 3 bases of germline sequence and J loses 2 bases, and the interval between the two ends is 13 bases.

The sequence derives from a man younger than 35 with Graves' hyperthyroidism. The chain couples TRBV28 to TRBJ2-5; the D gene is perhaps TRBD1, from 5 matching bases. Material for sequencing was blood. The CDR3 loop reads CASSFARQLQETQYF. Read as DNA, the sequence is TGTGCCAGCAGTTTTGCGAGACAGCTACAAGAGACCCAGTACTTC.